Described below is a single T cell receptor (beta chain) sequence and its context. This receptor's antigen is unknown. No base qualities exist here, and no much larger clone lies one base off it. In Seattle, one collaborating source enrolled patients while the infection was active and tracked those patients longitudinally over the course of disease. The collaborating institutions used their own protocols to collect whole blood in K2EDTA tubes. For TCRbeta analysis, collaborators shipped samples in one of three forms: frozen whole blood, isolated PBMCs, or DNA extracted from either of those sample types. TCRbeta CDR3 regions were amplified from genomic DNA using the immunoSEQ Assay, a bias-controlled multiplex PCR. In the source study's methods: The number of nucleated cells in each sample was estimated by amplification of reference gene primers within the assay. Sequence reads were collapsed and filtered to measure the absolute abundance of every unique TCRbeta CDR3 rearrangement. For each sample, productive Simpson clonality was calculated by taking the square root of Simpson's diversity index across productive rearrangements. TCRdb retrieved this table from immuneACCESS and kept in-frame rearrangements only. Not all clones are present; in checked studies, unresolved V genes account for under half, and no reason is known for the remainder. That table supplies the V and J calls and clone size; D and trimming were determined from the DNA. Within this sample are 250,000 to 300,000 clones, with approximately 88% of them counted one time only. The ten largest clones add up to 9.5% to 13% of the sample.

This sample was taken from a study of blood T cell repertoires in COVID-19 (dated by TCRdb to 2018 to 2021). The study in broad terms: Samples covering the acute and convalescent phases of COVID-19 were provided by collaborators in the United States, Italy and Spain. The material from the prospective study consisted of cDNA or gDNA derived from T cells, B-cell-depleted T cells, or PBMCs. The dataset comprised deeply sampled blood TCRbeta repertoires from subjects exposed to, actively infected with, or recovered from COVID-19. The repertoires were released in a freely available public database intended as a resource for research on the immune response to SARS-CoV-2. Samples were obtained from the ongoing ImmuneRACE study (first 160 participants) and from about 1,300 subjects provided by 6 global collaborators. Nearly every sample came with metadata listing a de-identified subject ID, COVID-19 status, age in years and sex. Where available, HLA class I and class II types were taken from metadata supplied by the sample provider and were not determined by assay-based typing.

V is clipped by 4 bases and J by 7 bases, and the sequence between their germline boundaries is 20 bases long. According to the germline V gene, CDR1 reads SGHTA and CDR2 reads FQGNSA. The CDR3 starts with the cysteine, ends with the phenylalanine, and has 15 residues. Just the 45-base CDR3 DNA is kept, in frame starting at base 1. Results and caveats for the whole study, not just this receptor: Clinical and demographic metadata were provided uncurated, with the amount varying by source and participant.

The sequence derives from a woman between 70 and 85 years old with COVID-19, enrolled during active disease. This chain joins TRBV7-2 to TRBJ2-7; perhaps TRBD2 is the D gene, with 5 bases matching. Input material: peripheral blood. The DNA is TGTGCCAGCAGCTCTACCAGCGGCGCCCTGGGGGAGCAGTACTTC. The translation is CASSSTSGALGEQYF.